The clone carrying this T cell receptor beta chain was found once. Per the original methods: Estimation of nucleated cell counts was performed using reference gene primer amplification. TCRdb's copy holds only in-frame clones and misses some; the assay was immunoSEQ multiplex PCR. That table furnishes V, J and clone size, whereas the DNA furnished D and trimming. The repertoire has approximately 100,000 clones, over 75% of them found once; the top ten carry under 7%. This CDR3 comprises 15 residues. The data are from a study of blood T cell repertoires in COVID-19. Looking at the study overall: Nucleic acid was either cDNA or gDNA, and it came from T cells, B-cell-depleted T cells, or PBMCs.

The J gene is TRBJ1-2, the V gene TRBV21-1; TRBD1, the table's D call, was not compared with the DNA. TRBV21-1 is flagged as a pseudogene. The TCR originated in a woman in her fifties or sixties with acute or convalescent COVID-19. The sample was peripheral blood. The DNA of the CDR3 is TGTGCCAGCAGCAAATCTTGGGGGCTTAACTATGGCTACACCTTC. This sequence encodes CASSKSWGLNYGYTF.